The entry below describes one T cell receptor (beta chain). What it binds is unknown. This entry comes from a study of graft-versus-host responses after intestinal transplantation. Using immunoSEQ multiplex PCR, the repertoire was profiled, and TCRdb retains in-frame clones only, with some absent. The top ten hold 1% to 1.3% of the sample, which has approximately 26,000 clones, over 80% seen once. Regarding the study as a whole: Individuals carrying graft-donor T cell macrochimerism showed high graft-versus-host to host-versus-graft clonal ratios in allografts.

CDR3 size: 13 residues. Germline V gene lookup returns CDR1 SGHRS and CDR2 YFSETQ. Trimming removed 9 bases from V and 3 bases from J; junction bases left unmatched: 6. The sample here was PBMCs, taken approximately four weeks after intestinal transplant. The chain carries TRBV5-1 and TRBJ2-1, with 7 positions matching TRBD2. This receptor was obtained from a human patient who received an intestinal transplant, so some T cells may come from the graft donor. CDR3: CATRRELYNEQFF. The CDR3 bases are TGCGCCACCAGGCGGGAGCTCTACAATGAGCAGTTCTTC.